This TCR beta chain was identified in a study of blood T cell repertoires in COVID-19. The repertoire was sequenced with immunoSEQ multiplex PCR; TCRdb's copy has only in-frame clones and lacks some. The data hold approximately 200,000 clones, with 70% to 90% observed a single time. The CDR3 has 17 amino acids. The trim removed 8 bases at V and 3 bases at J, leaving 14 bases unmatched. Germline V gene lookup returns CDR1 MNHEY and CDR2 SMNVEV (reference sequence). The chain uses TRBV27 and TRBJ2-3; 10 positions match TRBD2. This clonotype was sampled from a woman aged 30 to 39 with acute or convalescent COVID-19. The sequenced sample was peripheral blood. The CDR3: CASSPGLARGFTDTQYF. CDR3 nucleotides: TGTGCCAGCTCACCGGGACTAGCGAGAGGGTTTACAGATACGCAGTATTTT.